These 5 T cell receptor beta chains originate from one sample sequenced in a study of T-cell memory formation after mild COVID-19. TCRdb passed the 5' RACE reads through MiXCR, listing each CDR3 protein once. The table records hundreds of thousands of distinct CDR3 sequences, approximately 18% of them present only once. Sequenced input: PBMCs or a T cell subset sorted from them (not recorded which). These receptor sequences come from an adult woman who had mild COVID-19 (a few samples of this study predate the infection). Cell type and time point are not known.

CDR3 coding DNA: TGTGCCAGCAGCTTAGTCCCCCTTGGCGGTAACAATGAGCAGTTCTTC. Translated: CASSLVPLGGNNEQFF. The chain is built from TRBV7-8 and TRBJ2-1; D is ambiguous. The V end was cut by 1 base, the J end by 5 bases, with 15 bases between. The CDR3 runs 16 residues. Germline values: CDR1 SGHVS, CDR2 FQNEAQ.

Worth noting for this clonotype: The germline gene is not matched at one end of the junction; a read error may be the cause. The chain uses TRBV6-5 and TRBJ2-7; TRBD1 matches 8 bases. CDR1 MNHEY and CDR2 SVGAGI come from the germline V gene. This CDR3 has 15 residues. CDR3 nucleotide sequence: TGTGCCAGCCAGGGTGGCGGGACAGGATCCTTCGAGCAGTACTTC. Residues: CASQGGGTGSFEQYF.

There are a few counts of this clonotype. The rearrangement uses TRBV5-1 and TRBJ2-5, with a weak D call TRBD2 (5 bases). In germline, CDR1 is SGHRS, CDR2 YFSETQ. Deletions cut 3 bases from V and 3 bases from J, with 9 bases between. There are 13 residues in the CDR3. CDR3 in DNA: TGCGCCAGCAGCTCCGGGAATAAAGAGACCCAGTACTTC. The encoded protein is CASSSGNKETQYF.

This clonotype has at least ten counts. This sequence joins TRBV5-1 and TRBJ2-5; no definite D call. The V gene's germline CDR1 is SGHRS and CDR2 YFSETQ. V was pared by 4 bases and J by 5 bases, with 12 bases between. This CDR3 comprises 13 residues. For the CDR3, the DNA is TGCGCCAGCAGCCCCGACGATCGCGAGACCCAGTACTTC. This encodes CASSPDDRETQYF.

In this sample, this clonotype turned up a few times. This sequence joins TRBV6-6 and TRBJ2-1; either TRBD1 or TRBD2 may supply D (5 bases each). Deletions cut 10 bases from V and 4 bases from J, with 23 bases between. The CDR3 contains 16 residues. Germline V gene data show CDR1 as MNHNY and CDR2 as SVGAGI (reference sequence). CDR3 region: CATSPSGPSTYNEQFF. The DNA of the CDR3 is TGTGCCACTTCTCCATCGGGACCCTCAACATACAATGAGCAGTTCTTC.